This T cell receptor beta chain was recorded in a study of CD8 T cells in ankylosing spondylitis. The germline V and J ends were trimmed by 7 bases and 2 bases, with 12 bases remaining between them. This CDR3 comprises 13 residues. TCRdb re-called the 5' RACE reads through MiXCR, storing one row per CDR3 protein. The sample carries about 130,000 distinct CDR3 sequences, roughly 15% recorded once. This clonotype occurred many times. The chain has TRBV12-3 or TRBV12-4 and TRBJ2-7; no clear D. The sample was blood, either unsorted or a sorted T cell fraction (not recorded which). The receptor's source is a female donor with ankylosing spondylitis or in good health (not recorded which). The CDR3: CASTQDGTYEQYF. CDR3 DNA: TGTGCCAGCACCCAGGACGGAACCTACGAGCAGTACTTC.